This T cell receptor beta chain is from a study of T-cell memory formation after mild COVID-19. Sample barcodes and UMIs were carried by the TCR alpha and TCR beta cDNA libraries that 5'RACE generated with constant-segment primers. TCRdb re-called the 5' RACE reads through MiXCR, storing one row per CDR3 protein. This repertoire shows 400,000 to 500,000 distinct CDR3 sequences, roughly 20% found once; its top ten account for 7.5% to 9.5%. Whole-study findings and limits: Cross-reactive memory appears to have joined, as suggested by some responding clones showing up in pre-infection memory. A second wave of clones peaked on day 37, and their SARS-CoV-2 specificity went unconfirmed. Among CD4+ contracting clones, most were CM and EM, and CD8+ ones EMRA.

This clonotype came up a few times. Antigen unknown. The junction shows a germline mismatch at one end, possibly a read error. This CDR3 is 17 amino acids long. Germline CDR1 SGHRS, CDR2 YFSETQ. The chain carries TRBV5-1 and TRBJ1-1, with 10 bases aligning to TRBD1. This receptor was taken from an adult woman who had mild COVID-19 (a few samples of this study predate the infection). Cell type and time point are not known. Sequenced input: PBMCs or a T cell subset sorted from them (not recorded which). CDR3 DNA: TGCGCCAGCAGCTTGACCGGGACAGGGGTGGTGGGAACTGAAGTTTTCTTT. Translated: CASSLTGTGVVGTEVFF.